The sequence of this T cell receptor (beta chain) was determined in a study of blood T cell repertoires in COVID-19. Overall study: The analysed material was cDNA or gDNA that came from T cells, B-cell-depleted T cells, or PBMCs.

Profiled with immunoSEQ multiplex PCR; TCRdb holds only in-frame clones, not every one. Of tens of thousands of clones listed, more than 75% were seen once; the top ten hold around 15%. CDR3 length: 14 amino acids. Looked up from germline, CDR1 is LNHDA and CDR2 is SQIVND (reference sequence). V was clipped by 3 bases and J by 4 bases, with 13 bases between them. V and J are TRBV19 and TRBJ2-7; no firm D call. The TCR originated in a human donor in a cohort sampled during active COVID-19. Source material: peripheral blood. The CDR3 loop reads CASSISVPSYEQYF. The CDR3 nucleotides read TGTGCCAGTAGTATCAGTGTTCCCTCTTACGAGCAGTACTTC.